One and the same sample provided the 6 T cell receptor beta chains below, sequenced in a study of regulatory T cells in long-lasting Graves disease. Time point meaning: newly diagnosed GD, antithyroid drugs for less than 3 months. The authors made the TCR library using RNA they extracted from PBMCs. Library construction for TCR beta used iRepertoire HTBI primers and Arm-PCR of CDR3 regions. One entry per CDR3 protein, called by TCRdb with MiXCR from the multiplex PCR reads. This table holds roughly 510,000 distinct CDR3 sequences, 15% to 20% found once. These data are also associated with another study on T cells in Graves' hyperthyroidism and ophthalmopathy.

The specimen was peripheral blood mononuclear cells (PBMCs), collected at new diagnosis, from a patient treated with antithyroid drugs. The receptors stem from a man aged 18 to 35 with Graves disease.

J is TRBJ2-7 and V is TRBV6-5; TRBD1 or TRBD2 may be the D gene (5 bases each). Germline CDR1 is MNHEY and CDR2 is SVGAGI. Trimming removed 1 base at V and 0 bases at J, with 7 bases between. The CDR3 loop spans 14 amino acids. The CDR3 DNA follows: TGTGCCAGCAGTTACTTGGGGGACTCCTACGAGCAGTACTTC. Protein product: CASSYLGDSYEQYF.

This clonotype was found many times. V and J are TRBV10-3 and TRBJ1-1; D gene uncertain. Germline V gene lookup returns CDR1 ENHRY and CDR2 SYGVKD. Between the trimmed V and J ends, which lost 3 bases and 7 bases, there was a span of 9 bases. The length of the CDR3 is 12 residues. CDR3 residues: CAISDITGEAFF. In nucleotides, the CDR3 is TGTGCCATCAGTGACATTACCGGTGAAGCTTTCTTT.

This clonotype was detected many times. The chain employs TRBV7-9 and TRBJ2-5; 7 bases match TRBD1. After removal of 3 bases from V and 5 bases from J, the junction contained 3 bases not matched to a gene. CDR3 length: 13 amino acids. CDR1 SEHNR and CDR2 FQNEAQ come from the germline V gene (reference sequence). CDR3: CASSLTGTETQYF. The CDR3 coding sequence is TGTGCCAGCAGCTTGACAGGGACGGAGACCCAGTACTTC.

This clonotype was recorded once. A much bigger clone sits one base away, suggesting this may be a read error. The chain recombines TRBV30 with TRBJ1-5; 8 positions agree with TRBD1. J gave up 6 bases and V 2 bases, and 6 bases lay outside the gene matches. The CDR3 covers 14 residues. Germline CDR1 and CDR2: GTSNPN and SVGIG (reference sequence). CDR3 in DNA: TGTGCCTGGAGTCTAAGGACAGGGCCTCAGCCCCAGCATTTT. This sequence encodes CAWSLRTGPQPQHF.

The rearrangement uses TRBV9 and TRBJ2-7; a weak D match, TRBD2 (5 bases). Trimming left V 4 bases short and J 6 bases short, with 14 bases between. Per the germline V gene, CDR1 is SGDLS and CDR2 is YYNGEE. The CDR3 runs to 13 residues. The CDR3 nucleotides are TGTGCCAGCAGCCCCATCCCTGGGAGCGAGCAGTACTTC. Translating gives CASSPIPGSEQYF.

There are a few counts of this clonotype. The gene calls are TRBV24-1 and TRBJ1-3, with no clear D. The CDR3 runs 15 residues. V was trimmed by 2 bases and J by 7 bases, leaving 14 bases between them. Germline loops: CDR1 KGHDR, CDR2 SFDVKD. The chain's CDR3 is CATSDSRTRGNTIYF. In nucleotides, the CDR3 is TGTGCCACCAGTGATTCACGGACCCGAGGGAACACCATATATTTT.